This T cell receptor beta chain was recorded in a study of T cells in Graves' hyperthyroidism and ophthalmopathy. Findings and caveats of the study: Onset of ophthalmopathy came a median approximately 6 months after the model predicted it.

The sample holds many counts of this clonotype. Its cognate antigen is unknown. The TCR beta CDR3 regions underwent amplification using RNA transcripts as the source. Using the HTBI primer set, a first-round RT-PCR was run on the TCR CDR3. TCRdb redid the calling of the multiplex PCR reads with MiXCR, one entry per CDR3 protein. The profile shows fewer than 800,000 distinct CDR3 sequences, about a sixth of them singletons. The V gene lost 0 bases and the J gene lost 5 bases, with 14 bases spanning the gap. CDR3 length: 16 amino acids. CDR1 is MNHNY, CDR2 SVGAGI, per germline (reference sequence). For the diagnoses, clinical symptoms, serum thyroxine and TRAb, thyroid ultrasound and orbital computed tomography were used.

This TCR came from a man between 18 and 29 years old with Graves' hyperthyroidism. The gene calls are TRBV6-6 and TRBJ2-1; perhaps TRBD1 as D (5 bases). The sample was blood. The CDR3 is CASSYSSRAIHNEQFF. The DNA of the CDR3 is TGTGCCAGCAGTTACTCCAGCAGGGCCATCCACAATGAGCAGTTCTTC.